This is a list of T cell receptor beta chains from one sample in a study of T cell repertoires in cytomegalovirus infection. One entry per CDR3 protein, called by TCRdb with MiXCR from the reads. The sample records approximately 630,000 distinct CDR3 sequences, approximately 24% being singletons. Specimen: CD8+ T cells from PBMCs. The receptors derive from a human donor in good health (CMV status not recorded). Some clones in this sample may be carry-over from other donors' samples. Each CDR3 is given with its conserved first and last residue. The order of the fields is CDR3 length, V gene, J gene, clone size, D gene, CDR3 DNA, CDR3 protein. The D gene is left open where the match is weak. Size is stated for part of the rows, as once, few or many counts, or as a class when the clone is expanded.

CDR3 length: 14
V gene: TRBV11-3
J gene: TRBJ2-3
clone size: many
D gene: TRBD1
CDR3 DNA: TGTGCCAGCAGCACCCGACAGGGCCCAGATACGCAGTATTTT
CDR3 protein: CASSTRQGPDTQYF

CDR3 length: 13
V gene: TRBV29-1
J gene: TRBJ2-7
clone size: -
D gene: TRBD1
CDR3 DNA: TGCAGCGTTGAAGGAACAGGGGCCTACGAGCAGTACTTC
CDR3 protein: CSVEGTGAYEQYF

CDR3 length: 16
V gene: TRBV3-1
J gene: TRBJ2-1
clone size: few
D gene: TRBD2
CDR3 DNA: TGTGCCAGCAGCCAAGACCACCGGGACTACTACAATGAGCAGTTCTTC
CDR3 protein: CASSQDHRDYYNEQFF

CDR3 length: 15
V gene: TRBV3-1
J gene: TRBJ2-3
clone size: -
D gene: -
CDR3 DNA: TGTGCCAGCAGCCAAGATTGGGTAAGGACAGATACGCAGTATTTT
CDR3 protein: CASSQDWVRTDTQYF

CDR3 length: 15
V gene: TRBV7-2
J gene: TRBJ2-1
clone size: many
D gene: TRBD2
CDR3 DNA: TGTGCCAGCATGCCGGCACTAGCGACTTACAATGAGCAGTTCTTC
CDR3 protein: CASMPALATYNEQFF

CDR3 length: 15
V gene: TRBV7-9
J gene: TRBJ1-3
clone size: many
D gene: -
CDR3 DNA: TGTGCCAGCAGCCCAGGCTTTGGCTCTGGAAACACCATATATTTT
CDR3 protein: CASSPGFGSGNTIYF

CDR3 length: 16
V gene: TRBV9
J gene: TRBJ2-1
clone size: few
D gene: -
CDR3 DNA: TGTGCCAGCAGCGTAGATCGCGGGGTCTCCTACAATGAGCAGTTCTTC
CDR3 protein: CASSVDRGVSYNEQFF

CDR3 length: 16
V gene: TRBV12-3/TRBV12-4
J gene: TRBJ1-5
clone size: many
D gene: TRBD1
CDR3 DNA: TGTGCCAGCAGTTCCCGGGACAGGGGAAGCAATCAGCCCCAGCATTTT
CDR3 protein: CASSSRDRGSNQPQHF

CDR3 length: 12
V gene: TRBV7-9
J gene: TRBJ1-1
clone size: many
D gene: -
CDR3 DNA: TGTGCCAGCAGCCCCACAGCCCTTGAAGCTTTCTTT
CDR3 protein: CASSPTALEAFF

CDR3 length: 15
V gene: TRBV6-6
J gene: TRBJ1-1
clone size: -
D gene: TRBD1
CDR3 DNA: TGTGCCAGCAGTTACGGGGACAGGATCGACACTGAAGCTTTCTTT
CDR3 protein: CASSYGDRIDTEAFF

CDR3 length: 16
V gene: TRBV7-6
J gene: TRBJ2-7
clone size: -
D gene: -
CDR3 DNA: TGTGCCAGCAGCGGGGAGTTTGGAGAAACGAACTACGAGCAGTACTTC
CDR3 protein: CASSGEFGETNYEQYF

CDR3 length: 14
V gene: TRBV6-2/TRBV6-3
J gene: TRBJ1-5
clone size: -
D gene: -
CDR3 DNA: TGTGCCAGCAGTGACTACTCGGGGGCTCAGCCCCAGCATTTT
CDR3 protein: CASSDYSGAQPQHF

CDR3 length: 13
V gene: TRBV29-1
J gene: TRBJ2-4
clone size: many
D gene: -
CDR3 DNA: TGCAGCGTTGGTCCGGCGGATAAAAACATTCAGTACTTC
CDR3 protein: CSVGPADKNIQYF

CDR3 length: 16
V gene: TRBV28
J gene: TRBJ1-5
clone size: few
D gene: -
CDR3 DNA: TGTGCCAGCAGTTTACCCGGGCTGAGTAGCAATCAGCCCCAGCATTTT
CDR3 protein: CASSLPGLSSNQPQHF

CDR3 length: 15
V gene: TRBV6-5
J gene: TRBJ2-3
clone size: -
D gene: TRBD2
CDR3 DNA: TGTGCCAGCAGTTATTCTACTAGCGGCACAGATACGCAGTATTTT
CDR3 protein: CASSYSTSGTDTQYF

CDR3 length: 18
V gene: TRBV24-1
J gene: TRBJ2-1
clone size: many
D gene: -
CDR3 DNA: TGTGCCACCAGTGAGCTGAAAACGGACAGTTCTGCCTACAATGAGCAGTTCTTC
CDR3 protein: CATSELKTDSSAYNEQFF

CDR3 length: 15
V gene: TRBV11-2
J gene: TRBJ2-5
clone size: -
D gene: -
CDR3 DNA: TGTGCCAGCAACTTAAACAGTCCGAGGATAGAGACCCAGTACTTC
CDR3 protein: CASNLNSPRIETQYF

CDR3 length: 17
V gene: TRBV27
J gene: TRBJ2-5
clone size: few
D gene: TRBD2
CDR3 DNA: TGTGCCAGCAGTTTATCGAGGTACCTAGCGGACCAAGAGACCCAGTACTTC
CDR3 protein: CASSLSRYLADQETQYF

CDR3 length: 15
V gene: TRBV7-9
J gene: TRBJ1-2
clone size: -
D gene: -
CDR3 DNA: TGTGCCAGCAGGCCCCCCCTGTCGGCGAACTATGGCTACACCTTC
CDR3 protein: CASRPPLSANYGYTF

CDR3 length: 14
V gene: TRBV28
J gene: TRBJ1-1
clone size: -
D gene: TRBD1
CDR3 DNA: TGTGCCAGCATAATGGGACAGGGCATAACTGAAGCTTTCTTT
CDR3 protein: CASIMGQGITEAFF

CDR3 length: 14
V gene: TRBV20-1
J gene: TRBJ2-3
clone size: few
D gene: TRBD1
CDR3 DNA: TGCAGTGCTAGTAGGCAGGGGGTGAGAGATACGCAGTATTTT
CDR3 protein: CSASRQGVRDTQYF

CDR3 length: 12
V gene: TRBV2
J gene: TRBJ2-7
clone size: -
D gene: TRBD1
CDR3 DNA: TGTGCCATCCCGGGACAGGGCTACGAGCAGTACTTC
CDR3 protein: CAIPGQGYEQYF

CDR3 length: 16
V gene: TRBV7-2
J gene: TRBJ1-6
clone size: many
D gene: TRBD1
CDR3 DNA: TGTGCCAGCAGCTTGGAACAGGGGCTCTATAATTCACCCCTCCACTTT
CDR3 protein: CASSLEQGLYNSPLHF

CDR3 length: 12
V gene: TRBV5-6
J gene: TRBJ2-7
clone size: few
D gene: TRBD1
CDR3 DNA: TGTGCCAGCAGCTCCGGACAGGGGCAGCAGTACTTC
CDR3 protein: CASSSGQGQQYF

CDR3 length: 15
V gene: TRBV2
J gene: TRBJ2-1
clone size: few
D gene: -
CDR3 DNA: TGTGCCAGGAGAGGGAGGGGGCCTGTCCACAATGAGCAGTTCTTC
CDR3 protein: CARRGRGPVHNEQFF

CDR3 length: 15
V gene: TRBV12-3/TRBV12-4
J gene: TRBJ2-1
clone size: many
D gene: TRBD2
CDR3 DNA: TGTGCCAGCAGAACCGGGACTAGCGGGGAGATTGGGCAGTTCTTC
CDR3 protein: CASRTGTSGEIGQFF

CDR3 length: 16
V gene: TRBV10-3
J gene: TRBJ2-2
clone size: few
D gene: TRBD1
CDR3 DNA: TGTGCCATCAGTTTGACAGGGGGCGATGGCACCGGGGAGCTGTTTTTT
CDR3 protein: CAISLTGGDGTGELFF

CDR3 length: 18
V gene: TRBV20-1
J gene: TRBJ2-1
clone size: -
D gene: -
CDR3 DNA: TGCAGTGCTAGCGGGGAAGGGGGGGTAAACGTGTTTTACAATGAGCAGTTCTTC
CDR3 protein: CSASGEGGVNVFYNEQFF

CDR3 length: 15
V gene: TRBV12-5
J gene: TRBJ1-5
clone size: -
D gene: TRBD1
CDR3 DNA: TGTGCTAGTGGTCCCCCCGGACAGGGTAGTCAGCCCCAGCATTTT
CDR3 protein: CASGPPGQGSQPQHF

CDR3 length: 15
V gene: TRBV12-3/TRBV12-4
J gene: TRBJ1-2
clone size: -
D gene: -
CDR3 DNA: TGTGCCAGCAGTTTTGGGGGAGGAAGGTCCTATGGCTACACCTTC
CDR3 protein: CASSFGGGRSYGYTF

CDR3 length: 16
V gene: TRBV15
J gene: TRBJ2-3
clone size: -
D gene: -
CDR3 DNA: TGTGCCACCAGCAGAGATCGTGGTCCTAGCACAGATACGCAGTATTTT
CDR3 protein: CATSRDRGPSTDTQYF

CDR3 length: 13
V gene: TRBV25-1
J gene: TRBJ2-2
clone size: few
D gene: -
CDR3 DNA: TGTGCCAGCAGTGAACAGGGAACCGGGGAGCTGTTTTTT
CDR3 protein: CASSEQGTGELFF

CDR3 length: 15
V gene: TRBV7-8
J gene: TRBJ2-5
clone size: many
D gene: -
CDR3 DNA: TGTGCCAGCCTCACGGGGGGCTCGAGAGAAGAGACCCAGTACTTC
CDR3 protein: CASLTGGSREETQYF